The next 9 T cell receptor beta chains were all read from a single sample in a study of blood T cell repertoires in COVID-19. Produced via immunoSEQ multiplex PCR; TCRdb's table is partial and in-frame only. The sample carries tens of thousands of clones, approximately 88% recorded once. The sample was peripheral blood. The receptors shown here come from a man older than 75 with acute or convalescent COVID-19.

This chain connects TRBV6-6 to TRBJ1-2; the D gene is possibly TRBD1 (5 bases). V was pared by 0 bases and J by 0 bases, with 5 bases between. CDR1 and CDR2 (germline): MNHNY, SVGAGI (reference sequence). The CDR3 is 14 residues long. The CDR3 nucleotides read TGTGCCAGCAGTTACTCAGGGGCTAACTATGGCTACACCTTC. This codes for CASSYSGANYGYTF.

This clone was picked up one time. This chain links TRBV18 with TRBJ2-5; 10 nucleotides line up with TRBD1. The CDR3 totals 13 residues. J was trimmed by 5 bases and V by 5 bases; bases with no gene match: 2. CDR1 is KGHSH, CDR2 LQKENI, per germline. CDR3 sequence: CASSATGGETQYF. CDR3 nucleotides: TGTGCCAGCTCAGCGACAGGGGGCGAGACCCAGTACTTC. The variable domain in full, with the rest retrieved from reference TRBV18 and TRBJ2-5, is NAGVMQNPRHLVRRRGQEARLRCSPMKGHSHVYWYRQLPEEGLKFMVYLQKENIIDESGMPKERFSAEFPKEGPSILRIQQVVRGDSAAYFCASSATGGETQYFGPGTRLLVL.

The chain uses TRBV5-6 and TRBJ1-1; TRBD1 matches at 10 bases. The CDR3 contains 16 residues. In germline, CDR1 is SGHDT, CDR2 YYEEEE. V trimming: 4 bases; J trimming: 0 bases; junction bases outside the gene matches: 6. The CDR3 sequence: CASSPQTGGMNTEAFF. The CDR3 nucleotides read TGTGCCAGCAGCCCACAGACAGGGGGCATGAACACTGAAGCTTTCTTT. Full variable domain (rest looked up from reference TRBV5-6 and TRBJ1-1): DAGVTQSPTHLIKTRGQQVTLRCSPKSGHDTVSWYQQALGQGPQFIFQYYEEEERQRGNFPDRFSGHQFPNYSSELNVNALLLGDSALYLCASSPQTGGMNTEAFFGQGTRLTVV.

CDR3 amino acids: CASRKAQSPNTEAFF. The CDR3 region has the DNA TGTGCCAGCAGAAAAGCACAGAGCCCGAACACTGAAGCTTTCTTT. The chain uses TRBV28 and TRBJ1-1; D remains ambiguous. Trimming left V 6 bases short and J 1 base short, with 15 bases between. There are 15 residues in the CDR3. The germline CDR1 and CDR2 sequences are MDHEN and SYDVKM.

The rearrangement links TRBV28 to TRBJ2-7, with D unresolved. V gave up 8 bases and J gave up 3 bases, with 8 bases separating them. From germline, CDR1 is MDHEN and CDR2 SYDVKM. This CDR3 has 11 amino acids. The CDR3 region is CASSQYYEQYF. The DNA for the CDR3 is TGTGCCAGCTCTCAGTACTACGAGCAGTACTTC.

This chain connects TRBV24-1 to TRBJ2-1; 13 nucleotides match TRBD2. V shed 5 bases and J 3 bases; nucleotides not matched to a gene: 3. The CDR3 length is 16 residues. Germline CDR1 is KGHDR and CDR2 is SFDVKD. The CDR3 nucleotides read TGTGCCACCAGTGTTAGACTAGCGGGAGGCTACAATGAGCAGTTCTTC. Translating gives CATSVRLAGGYNEQFF.

V usage is TRBV5-1 and J usage is TRBJ2-1, with 10 bases that match TRBD2. J was trimmed by 5 bases and V by 1 base; bases with no gene match: 6. Germline CDR1 is SGHRS and CDR2 is YFSETQ. The CDR3 sequence is 16 residues long. DNA for the CDR3: TGCGCCAGCAGCTTGAATGAACTAGCGGGGCACAATGAGCAGTTCTTC. Translation gives CASSLNELAGHNEQFF.

The chain joins TRBV4-3 to TRBJ2-7; 7 nucleotides align to TRBD1. This CDR3 is built from 14 residues. The germline V gene encodes CDR1 LGHNA and CDR2 YSLEER. Trimming took 2 bases from V and 2 from J; bases not matched to a gene: 3. The CDR3 spells CASSQKTGPYEQYF. The CDR3 DNA reads as TGCGCCAGCAGCCAAAAGACAGGGCCCTACGAGCAGTACTTC.

The CDR3 spells CASSQHGTGRSTNEKLFF. CDR3 DNA: TGCGCCAGCAGCCAACACGGGACAGGCAGATCAACTAATGAAAAACTGTTTTTT. V and J are TRBV4-1 and TRBJ1-4; 8 bases align to TRBD1. V shed 2 bases and J 0 bases; nucleotides not matched to a gene: 8. Germline values: CDR1 MGHRA, CDR2 YSYEKL. There are 18 residues in the CDR3.